Below are 29 T cell receptor beta chains sequenced from a single sample in a study of shared clonotypes between healthy human individuals. Produced via immunoSEQ multiplex PCR; TCRdb's table is partial and in-frame only. Among approximately 500,000 clones listed, 95% to 97% were seen once. Sequences were obtained from naive CD4+ T cells sorted from blood. Regarding subset: CD45RA+ positively selected. These TCRs come from a woman under 40 in good health.

The chain has TRBV27 and TRBJ2-3, with 8 nucleotides matching TRBD2. This CDR3 is 14 amino acids long. V lost 7 bases, J lost 6 bases, and 9 bases stayed unmatched. Germline loops: CDR1 MNHEY, CDR2 SMNVEV (reference sequence). This CDR3 reads CASMRAGGGDTQYF. CDR3 coding DNA: TGTGCCAGCATGAGAGCCGGCGGGGGGGATACGCAGTATTTT.

This CDR3 is CASSFYPGPQPQHF. CDR3 nucleotides: TGTGCCAGCAGTTTTTATCCAGGTCCCCAGCCCCAGCATTTT. The chain joins TRBV28 to TRBJ1-5; D is undetermined. Trimming cost V 3 bases and J 7 bases, with 13 bases left between them. Germline CDR1 and CDR2: MDHEN and SYDVKM. There are 14 residues in the CDR3.

The chain has TRBV4-1 and TRBJ2-7; tentatively, D is TRBD1 (6 bases). Germline values: CDR1 MGHRA, CDR2 YSYEKL. This CDR3 is 15 amino acids long. Trimming pared 1 base from V and 7 bases from J, leaving 17 bases between. The CDR3 nucleotides read TGCGCCAGCAGCCAAGTTCAGGGGCCTAGAGGGGAGCAGTACTTC. Translation: CASSQVQGPRGEQYF.

The V call is TRBV28, the J call TRBJ2-7; D not resolved. CDR1 and CDR2 from the germline V gene are MDHEN and SYDVKM. This CDR3 comprises 13 residues. V was pared by 2 bases and J by 2 bases, with 7 bases between. The CDR3 bases are TGTGCCAGCAGTTTAGACAAACCCTACGAGCAGTACTTC. Translation: CASSLDKPYEQYF.

The V gene is TRBV28, the J gene TRBJ2-5, with a tentative D call TRBD1 (5 bases). In germline, CDR1 is MDHEN, CDR2 SYDVKM. The CDR3 loop spans 15 amino acids. V was clipped by 2 bases and J by 5 bases, with 15 bases between them. CDR3 in DNA: TGTGCCAGCAGTTTAGCTTGGCCAGGGATGGAGACCCAGTACTTC. Amino acid sequence: CASSLAWPGMETQYF.

Note on this clone: The identical CDR3 is also encoded by other nucleotide sequences in the sample. The rearrangement joins TRBV28 to TRBJ2-7; D not certain. From germline, CDR1 is MDHEN and CDR2 SYDVKM. This CDR3 is built from 12 residues. V was pared by 5 bases and J by 3 bases, with 8 bases between. The DNA of the CDR3 is TGTGCCAGCAGTCCCGCTATCTACGAGCAGTACTTC. It is translated as CASSPAIYEQYF.

This chain's CDR3 is CASSSLPLAGEGEQFF. DNA of the CDR3: TGTGCCAGCAGCTCCCTTCCACTAGCGGGAGAGGGTGAGCAGTTCTTC. The chain couples TRBV7-9 to TRBJ2-1; TRBD2 aligns across 11 bases. Germline V CDR1 and CDR2: SEHNR, FQNEAQ (reference sequence). The CDR3 extends over 16 amino acids. The V and J ends lost 4 bases and 9 bases, in that order; junction bases with no gene match: 11.

The chain is built from TRBV30 and TRBJ1-5; tentatively, D is TRBD1 (5 bases). V shed 4 bases and J shed 5 bases, with 12 bases lying between them. The length of the CDR3 is 13 residues. Per germline, CDR1 GTSNPN and CDR2 SVGIG (reference sequence). The CDR3 loop is CAWNRGRYQPQHF. The CDR3, as DNA: TGTGCCTGGAATCGGGGGAGGTATCAGCCCCAGCATTTT. The full variable domain, with the rest looked up from reference TRBV30 and TRBJ1-5, is SQTIHQWPATLVQPVGSPLSLECTVEGTSNPNLYWYRQAAGRGLQLLFYSVGIGQISSEVPQNLSASRPQDRQFILSSKKLLLSDSGFYLCAWNRGRYQPQHFGDGTRLSIL.

J is TRBJ1-2 and V is TRBV6-5, with D maybe TRBD1 (5 bases). The CDR3 is made up of 16 amino acids. CDR1 and CDR2 from the germline V gene are MNHEY and SVGAGI. V lost 1 base and J lost 0, with 12 bases in between. The CDR3 region is CASSYFPQGANYGYTF. CDR3 DNA sequence: TGTGCCAGCAGTTACTTCCCGCAGGGAGCTAACTATGGCTACACCTTC.

This rearrangement joins TRBV18 to TRBJ2-3, with 14 bases aligning to TRBD2. The trim removed 5 bases at V and 5 bases at J, leaving 6 bases unmatched. The CDR3 is made up of 16 amino acids. The germline V gene encodes CDR1 KGHSH and CDR2 LQKENI. CDR3 nucleotides: TGTGCCAGCTCAAAGCCGGGACTAGCGGGAGTAGATACGCAGTATTTT. Encoded protein: CASSKPGLAGVDTQYF.

The CDR3 sequence: CASSLAWTSGIYNEQFF. CDR3 DNA: TGTGCCAGCAGCTTAGCGTGGACTAGCGGGATTTACAATGAGCAGTTCTTC. The chain combines TRBV7-9 with TRBJ2-1, with 12 nucleotides matching TRBD2. There are 17 residues in the CDR3. CDR1 SEHNR and CDR2 FQNEAQ come from the germline V gene (reference sequence). Trimming took 0 bases from V and 4 from J; bases not matched to a gene: 4.

This clone was seen a few times. This chain joins TRBV20-1 and TRBJ1-5, with D uncertain. The germline V gene encodes CDR1 DFQATT and CDR2 SNEGSKA (reference sequence). V gave up 3 bases and J gave up 7 bases, with 7 bases separating them. This CDR3 is built from 11 residues. CDR3 nucleotides: TGCAGTGCTAGTACGGGGCAGCCCCAGCATTTT. Its protein product is CSASTGQPQHF.

This clone was seen a single time. The J gene is TRBJ1-2, the V gene TRBV18, with D unresolved. With 6 bases removed from V and 9 bases from J, the gap between germline ends came to 20 bases. Germline values: CDR1 KGHSH, CDR2 LQKENI. This CDR3 comprises 14 residues. The CDR3 DNA is TGTGCCAGCTCGGACGGACTAAATAAAATCCGCTACACCTTC. Its protein is CASSDGLNKIRYTF. Complete variable domain (other parts from reference TRBV18 and TRBJ1-2): NAGVMQNPRHLVRRRGQEARLRCSPMKGHSHVYWYRQLPEEGLKFMVYLQKENIIDESGMPKERFSAEFPKEGPSILRIQQVVRGDSAAYFCASSDGLNKIRYTFGSGTRLTVV.

CDR3 loop: CAWSAAGRWPTTNEKLFF. As DNA, the CDR3 is TGTGCCTGGTCGGCGGCGGGACGGTGGCCTACAACTAATGAAAAACTGTTTTTT. The chain recombines TRBV30 with TRBJ1-4; D may be TRBD1 (5 bases). Looked up from germline, CDR1 is GTSNPN and CDR2 is SVGIG (reference sequence). V lost 5 bases, J lost 0 bases, and 22 bases lay in between. This CDR3 spans 18 amino acids.

The chain couples TRBV7-8 to TRBJ1-6; TRBD1 aligns across 7 bases. V lost 7 bases to trimming and J lost 4 bases; unmatched junction nucleotides: 7. Germline-derived CDR1 and CDR2 are SGHVS and FQNEAQ. The CDR3 loop spans 15 amino acids. The CDR3 bases are TGTGCCAGCACACAGTCGGGACAGTATAATTCACCCCTCCACTTT. This codes for CASTQSGQYNSPLHF.

The chain has TRBV28 and TRBJ2-7, with 8 bases matching TRBD1. The CDR3 loop spans 16 amino acids. The V and J ends lost 2 bases and 1 base, in that order; junction bases with no gene match: 7. Per germline, CDR1 MDHEN and CDR2 SYDVKM. The CDR3 loop is CASSLPPGQVSYEQYF. The CDR3 nucleotides are TGTGCCAGCAGTTTACCCCCGGGACAGGTGTCCTACGAGCAGTACTTC.

The chain is built from TRBV18 and TRBJ2-3; D is unclear. The CDR3 covers 16 residues. V lost 3 bases, J lost 0 bases, and 13 bases lay in between. The germline V gene has CDR1 KGHSH and CDR2 LQKENI. Here the CDR3 DNA reads TGTGCCAGCTCACCCACCTCGGCGCTAAGCACAGATACGCAGTATTTT. It encodes CASSPTSALSTDTQYF.

This clone was counted once. The chain links TRBV4-2 to TRBJ1-5; the D gene is possibly TRBD1 (6 bases). CDR1 LGHNA and CDR2 YNFKEQ come from the germline V gene. The CDR3 has 17 residues. V lost 0 bases, J lost 4 bases, and 16 bases lay in between. CDR3 sequence: CASSQESGGRRNQPQHF. The CDR3 region has the DNA TGTGCCAGCAGCCAAGAGAGCGGGGGCCGAAGAAATCAGCCCCAGCATTTT.

The chain is built from TRBV28 and TRBJ1-1, with 7 bases matching TRBD1. CDR3 length: 15 residues. J lost 4 bases, V lost 5 bases, and 10 bases had no gene match. CDR1 is MDHEN, CDR2 SYDVKM, per germline. The CDR3 loop is CASSQEQGSGTEAFF. The CDR3 nucleotides are TGTGCCAGCAGTCAAGAACAGGGGAGCGGCACTGAAGCTTTCTTT.

CDR3 in DNA: TGTGCCTGGAGCTACTCTTATGGCTACACCTTC. Its translation: CAWSYSYGYTF. The J gene is TRBJ1-2, the V gene TRBV30; the D is unclear. CDR3 length equals 11 residues. Germline V gene data show CDR1 as GTSNPN and CDR2 as SVGIG (reference sequence). V dropped 3 bases and J dropped 5 bases, with 7 bases sitting between them.

This chain connects TRBV5-4 to TRBJ2-7; D assignment may be TRBD1 or TRBD2 (5 bases each). Germline V CDR1 and CDR2: SGHNT, YYREEE (reference sequence). The CDR3 sequence is 15 residues long. Trimming shortened V by 3 bases and J by 5 bases, and 18 bases separated the two germline ends. In nucleotides, the CDR3 is TGTGCCAGCAGCTCGCCGGGACGCTCTGATAACGAGCAGTACTTC. The encoded protein is CASSSPGRSDNEQYF. Variable domain in full (rest from reference TRBV5-4 and TRBJ2-7): ETGVTQSPTHLIKTRGQQVTLRCSSQSGHNTVSWYQQALGQGPQFIFQYYREEENGRGNFPPRFSGLQFPNYSSELNVNALELDDSALYLCASSSPGRSDNEQYFGPGTRLTVT.

The chain is built from TRBV18 and TRBJ2-1, with 16 positions matching TRBD2. Germline V CDR1 and CDR2: KGHSH, LQKENI. The CDR3 sequence is 18 residues long. Trimming cost V 0 bases and J 4 bases; bases outside gene matches: 3. The CDR3 nucleotides are TGTGCCAGCTCACCACCGGGACTAGCGGGAGGGATTTACAATGAGCAGTTCTTC. It translates to CASSPPGLAGGIYNEQFF.

This rearrangement joins TRBV19 to TRBJ1-4; D call uncertain. Germline V CDR1 and CDR2: LNHDA, SQIVND (reference sequence). The CDR3 has 15 residues. V dropped 4 bases and J dropped 3 bases, with 12 bases sitting between them. CDR3 nucleotide sequence: TGTGCCAGTAGTACCCGGGCGGTGGCTAATGAAAAACTGTTTTTT. Its translation: CASSTRAVANEKLFF.

The chain recombines TRBV7-2 with TRBJ2-2; the D gene is possibly TRBD2 (6 bases). Trimming left V 5 bases short and J 5 bases short, with 12 bases between. This CDR3 has 14 residues. Germline V gene data show CDR1 as SGHTA and CDR2 as FQGNSA. The CDR3 protein is CASSLRTTTGELFF. The CDR3 DNA reads as TGTGCCAGCAGCCTAAGGACTACAACCGGGGAGCTGTTTTTT.

The rearrangement links TRBV10-1 to TRBJ2-3; TRBD2 is a possible D gene (6 bases). Germline loops: CDR1 WNHNN, CDR2 SYGVQD (reference sequence). The CDR3 has 14 amino acids. V lost 8 bases and J lost 2, with 14 bases in between. The CDR3 DNA sequence: TGCGCCAGCTCCTGGACTACATCCACAGATACGCAGTATTTT. This translates into CASSWTTSTDTQYF.

This chain connects TRBV28 to TRBJ2-7; D remains unclear. The CDR3 runs 11 residues. Germline CDR1 MDHEN, CDR2 SYDVKM. V lost 8 bases and J lost 1, with 6 bases in between. The CDR3 region is CASGRSYEQYF. The CDR3 region has the DNA TGTGCCAGCGGTAGATCCTACGAGCAGTACTTC.

The genes are TRBV27 and TRBJ1-6, with D uncertain. This CDR3 spans 15 amino acids. Germline V gives CDR1 MNHEY, CDR2 SMNVEV (reference sequence). V lost 8 bases and J lost 4, with 15 bases in between. The CDR3 loop is CASGSLGSYNSPLHF. The CDR3 DNA sequence: TGTGCCAGCGGGAGCTTGGGCAGTTATAATTCACCCCTCCACTTT.

The chain carries TRBV7-9 and TRBJ2-7; a weak D match, TRBD1 (5 bases). Germline CDR1 reads SEHNR; CDR2 reads FQNEAQ (reference sequence). Trimming took off 2 bases at V and 2 bases at J, with 19 bases between the two ends. The length of the CDR3 is 17 residues. CDR3 region: CASSLIPRPGSTYEQYF. The CDR3 DNA reads TGTGCCAGCAGCTTAATCCCTCGGCCAGGGTCTACCTACGAGCAGTACTTC.

V gene TRBV12-5 combines with J gene TRBJ2-3; possible D gene TRBD1, 7 bases. The germline gives CDR1 LGHNT, CDR2 FRNRAP. The CDR3 is 19 residues long. The ends were cut back, 3 bases at V and 2 bases at J, with 24 bases in the middle. The CDR3 DNA reads as TGTGCTAGTGGTTTCACCGGGACAGACGAAATAGCGGTCACAGATACGCAGTATTTT. Encoded protein: CASGFTGTDEIAVTDTQYF.